This record covers a single T cell receptor beta chain. Its specific antigen is unknown. No base quality information exists; no much larger clone differs at one position. The CDR3 regions of human TCRbeta chains were analyzed by immunosequencing. From the authors' description of their analysis: TCRs in the repertoires were compared against a reference library of SARS-CoV-2-specific TCRs that had been generated with the MIRA antigen-specificity platform. Breadth meant the fraction of unique TCRs that were SARS-CoV-2-associated, whereas depth meant the fraction of total T cells that were SARS-CoV-2-associated. Using the MIRA data, each spike-specific TCR was mapped to the spike region that the TCR reacts to and placed in a CD4 or CD8 class. Log10-transformed breadth and depth values were compared by one-way ANOVA with Sidak's multiple comparisons tests. Held by TCRdb, this immuneACCESS table contains in-frame sequences only and omits some clones. Under half of the omission traces to an unresolved V gene where checked; the cause of the rest is unknown. The DNA gave D and trimming, while V, J and clone size come from that table. A total of roughly 150,000 clones appear in this sample, 91% of them only once. The biggest ten clones account for about 4.6% of the sample.

What this sample's time point label stands for: baseline before first vaccination. The vaccinee samples were drawn from two UK trials, COV001 and COV002, one of which was a single-blind randomized controlled phase 2/3 trial testing AZD1222 (ChAdOx1 nCoV-19) in healthy adults. Trial participant PBMC samples were collected at day 0 and day 28 after the second dose for TCRbeta chain sequencing. The CDR3 measures 15 amino acids from cysteine to phenylalanine. Just CDR3 DNA is preserved here, 45 bases in frame from base 1. In the germline V gene, CDR1 corresponds to SGHAT and CDR2 to FQNNGV. V is pared back by 3 bases and J by 1 base, with 11 bases lying between the germline termini. This record belongs to a study of T cell responses to AZD1222 COVID-19 vaccine listed by TCRdb under 2021. As for the study more broadly: Because spike-specific TCR depth and breadth did not differ between the two schedules, AZD1222 recipients who got a second dose at roughly 4 weeks were pooled with those who got a second dose at roughly 12 weeks. A total of 230 or so trial participants underwent TCR sequencing, of whom about 200 received two doses of AZD1222 and 26 received two doses of the MenACWY control vaccine. Trial participants were enrolled into age subgroups of 18-55, 56-69 and 70-plus years, which contained about 160, 30 and 59 TCR-sequenced participants, respectively.

Paper-wide results and their limitations: The vaccine-associated CD4 TCRs covered the entire spike protein, and the dominant responses fell in regions 160-218 and 743-854. Only a handful of AZD1222 recipients were SARS-CoV-2 seropositive at baseline, limiting conclusions about previously exposed vaccinees. In the small 56-69-year group, the increase in depth fell short of significance, most likely because of low power. Most participants were white British and females outnumbered males, and the authors suggested that clonal diversity may have been underestimated. Nearly half of unique spike-specific TCRs reportedly recognized epitopes outside regions mutated in the B.1.351 and B.1.1.7 variants. Because no day 14 peak-response samples were available, the repertoires could be characterized only after the peak T cell response. Spike-specific TCR breadth and depth rose significantly after two AZD1222 doses compared with day 0 and with MenACWY recipients.

Sequenced material: peripheral blood, taken on day 0 of AZD1222 vaccination. This TCR was sampled from an adult in good health. This receptor chain uses TRBV11-2 and TRBJ2-3; perhaps TRBD2 is the D gene, with 6 bases matching. The CDR3 reads as follows: CASSFLASRTDTQYF. In nucleotides, the sequence is TGTGCCAGCAGCTTCCTAGCGTCACGCACAGATACGCAGTATTTT. The entire variable domain, with the stretches around the CDR3 drawn from the reference TRBV11-2 and TRBJ2-3 proteins, is EAGVAQSPRYKIIEKRQSVAFWCNPISGHATLYWYQQILGQGPKLLIQFQNNGVVDDSQLPKDRFSAERLKGVDSTLKIQPAKLEDSAVYLCASSFLASRTDTQYFGPGTRLTVL.